One sample yielded the 20 T cell receptor beta chains listed below, sequenced in a study of blood T cells in healthy people across ages. A sample-barcoded 5' primer and a J-beta primer mix were used in a second PCR of roughly 7 to 11 cycles. TCRdb ran MiXCR on the 5' RACE reads and lists one entry per CDR3 protein. The sample has about 780,000 distinct CDR3 sequences, 46% seen once. Material for sequencing was blood. The source is a man of 80 years or more in good health.

This clonotype was seen only a few times. The chain recombines TRBV5-1 with TRBJ2-5, with 7 bases matching TRBD1. There are 16 residues in the CDR3. The V gene's germline CDR1 is SGHRS and CDR2 YFSETQ. The V and J ends lost 4 bases and 5 bases, in that order; junction bases with no gene match: 14. In DNA, the CDR3 is TGCGCCAGCAGCGCGGTTCAGGGGACAGTGGGGGAGACCCAGTACTTC. This sequence encodes CASSAVQGTVGETQYF.

The J gene is TRBJ2-7, the V gene TRBV7-2, with D maybe TRBD2 (5 bases). CDR3 length: 15 residues. V was clipped by 8 bases and J by 5 bases, with 22 bases between them. The germline gives CDR1 SGHTA, CDR2 FQGNSA. CDR3 sequence (DNA): TGTGCCAGCTCCCTGAACCGAGGGCCACAGAACGAGCAGTACTTC. Protein: CASSLNRGPQNEQYF.

V gene TRBV20-1 combines with J gene TRBJ1-4; 8 positions match TRBD1. Trimming removed 6 bases from V and 8 bases from J; junction bases left unmatched: 14. Germline lookup yields CDR1 DFQATT and CDR2 SNEGSKA (reference sequence). This CDR3 region has 15 residues. CDR3 DNA: TGCAGTGCCCCTCCCCTGACAGGGGAAAACGAAAAACTGTTTTTT. It encodes CSAPPLTGENEKLFF.

This clonotype was recorded a few times. The gene calls are TRBV9 and TRBJ1-1; D ambiguous. This CDR3 has 15 residues. Per the germline V gene, CDR1 is SGDLS and CDR2 is YYNGEE. The V gene lost 1 base and the J gene lost 6 bases, with 16 bases spanning the gap. The CDR3 here is CASSVSGSWSPEAFF. CDR3 DNA sequence: TGTGCCAGCAGCGTATCCGGGTCATGGAGCCCTGAAGCTTTCTTT. Filled out from reference TRBV9 and TRBJ1-1, the complete variable domain reads DSGVTQTPKHLITATGQRVTLRCSPRSGDLSVYWYQQSLDQGLQFLIQYYNGEERAKGNILERFSAQQFPDLHSELNLSSLELGDSALYFCASSVSGSWSPEAFFGQGTRLTVV.

This clonotype showed up just a few times. The chain links TRBV7-2 to TRBJ2-2, with D unclear. V was clipped by 1 base and J by 2 bases, with 8 bases between them. The CDR3 runs to 15 residues. CDR1 and CDR2 (germline): SGHTA, FQGNSA. The CDR3 DNA reads as TGTGCCAGCAGCTTAGGCCTCCTCAACACCGGGGAGCTGTTTTTT. Residues: CASSLGLLNTGELFF.

The chain combines TRBV2 with TRBJ2-7, with TRBD1 matching 7 bases. The CDR3 is 14 residues long. The trim removed 7 bases at V and 2 bases at J, leaving 8 bases unmatched. Germline CDR1 and CDR2: SNHLY and FYNNEI. This CDR3 reads CASISDRVAYEQYF. As DNA, the CDR3 is TGTGCCAGCATCTCCGACAGGGTCGCCTACGAGCAGTACTTC.

This clonotype was seen ten or more times. CDR3 residues: CASSLELAGGRETQYF. CDR3 DNA sequence: TGCGCCAGCAGCTTGGAGCTAGCGGGAGGACGGGAGACCCAGTACTTC. The genes are TRBV5-1 and TRBJ2-5; 11 nucleotides line up with TRBD2. With 0 bases clipped from V and 5 bases from J, the junction kept 6 bases outside the gene matches. Per germline, CDR1 SGHRS and CDR2 YFSETQ. The CDR3 has 16 amino acids. The entire variable domain, with the rest obtained from reference TRBV5-1 and TRBJ2-5, is as follows: KAGVTQTPRYLIKTRGQQVTLSCSPISGHRSVSWYQQTPGQGLQFLFEYFSETQRNKGNFPGRFSGRQFSNSRSEMNVSTLELGDSALYLCASSLELAGGRETQYFGPGTRLLVL.

This sequence joins TRBV29-1 and TRBJ2-3; TRBD1 agrees at 9 bases. The CDR3 has 14 residues. Trimming at V came to 6 bases and at J to 3 bases, leaving 7 bases not matched to a gene. Germline CDR1 is SQVTM and CDR2 is ANQGSEA. This chain's CDR3 is CSVRGTGRTDTQYF. CDR3 in DNA: TGCAGCGTGAGAGGGACAGGGAGGACAGATACGCAGTATTTT.

The rearrangement links TRBV6-5 to TRBJ1-2; TRBD1 agrees at 7 bases. Trimming at V came to 2 bases and at J to 6 bases, leaving 3 bases not matched to a gene. The CDR3 covers 13 residues. Looked up from germline, CDR1 is MNHEY and CDR2 is SVGAGI. CDR3 bases: TGTGCCAGCAGTTACGAGGGGGCGAATGGCTACACCTTC. It is translated as CASSYEGANGYTF.

This sequence joins TRBV7-2 and TRBJ2-7, with D perhaps TRBD2 (6 bases). The CDR3 covers 13 residues. V dropped 7 bases and J dropped 4 bases, with 14 bases sitting between them. CDR1 is SGHTA, CDR2 FQGNSA, per germline. CDR3 DNA: TGTGCCAGCATCCCCCGCGGGGAGTACGAGCAGTACTTC. As protein: CASIPRGEYEQYF.

With respect to this clonotype: Sequence at one end of the junction differs from germline and may be a read error. This chain links TRBV12-3 or TRBV12-4 with TRBJ2-3, with D hard to call. The CDR3 loop spans 13 amino acids. The CDR3 coding sequence is TGTGCTAGCAGCAGAAGTAGGGCGGATGCGGAGTATTTT. It yields the protein CASSRSRADAEYF.

The rearrangement uses TRBV6-5 and TRBJ2-5; D gene uncertain. CDR1 and CDR2 from the germline V gene are MNHEY and SVGAGI. This CDR3 contains 13 residues. V lost 2 bases and J 5 bases, leaving 9 bases between the germline ends. The CDR3 nucleotides read TGTGCCAGCAGTTACCCAGGTCGGGAGACCCAGTACTTC. This sequence encodes CASSYPGRETQYF.

In its sample, this clonotype was seen a few times. The CDR3 sequence is CASSVRSVADTQYF. The CDR3 nucleotides are TGTGCCAGCAGCGTAAGATCGGTGGCAGATACGCAGTATTTT. The rearrangement links TRBV9 to TRBJ2-3; D is unresolved. CDR1 SGDLS and CDR2 YYNGEE come from the germline V gene. Trimming removed 1 base at V and 4 bases at J, with 10 bases between. CDR3 length: 14 amino acids.

The V and J genes are TRBV5-1 and TRBJ2-1; 7 bases fit TRBD2. The J call is doubtful: the DNA matches TRBJ2-7 better. The CDR3 runs to 16 residues. Germline V CDR1 and CDR2: SGHRS, YFSETQ. The CDR3 loop reads CASSPGEGSFYNEQYF. DNA of the CDR3: TGCGCCAGCAGCCCGGGGGAGGGTAGTTTCTACAATGAGCAGTACTTC.

The rearrangement uses TRBV29-1 and TRBJ2-5; perhaps TRBD2 as D (5 bases). The V and J ends lost 5 bases and 11 bases respectively, with 15 bases between them. Looked up from germline, CDR1 is SQVTM and CDR2 is ANQGSEA. CDR3 length: 11 amino acids. The CDR3: CSVQILGEQYF. In DNA, the CDR3 is TGCAGCGTTCAAATTCTCGGGGAGCAGTACTTC.

Details on this clonotype: Sequence at one end of the junction differs from germline and may be a read error. This chain connects TRBV10-3 to TRBJ2-7; D is undetermined. The CDR3 contains 16 residues. Germline values: CDR1 ENHRY, CDR2 SYGVKD. The CDR3 DNA follows: TGTGCCGTCAGTGAGCCCGACCGTAGGCGCTCCTACGAGCAGTACTTC. It is translated as CAVSEPDRRRSYEQYF.

V is TRBV27 and J is TRBJ2-1; a weak D match, TRBD2 (6 bases). V was shortened by 7 bases and J by 4 bases, with 17 bases between the two germline ends. Per the germline V gene, CDR1 is MNHEY and CDR2 is SMNVEV (reference sequence). The CDR3 runs 15 residues. CDR3 DNA sequence: TGTGCCAGCACCCAGGGTGGGAGGTCTTACAATGAGCAGTTCTTC. It codes for CASTQGGRSYNEQFF.

With regard to this clonotype: A much larger clonotype is one base distant, so this may be a read error. This chain joins TRBV14 and TRBJ2-1, with 8 bases aligning to TRBD2. Germline CDR1 and CDR2: SGHDN and FVKESK. The CDR3 extends over 16 amino acids. This chain's CDR3 is CTSSQVEAGVYNEQFF. As DNA, the CDR3 is TGTACCAGCAGCCAAGTAGAAGCGGGAGTATACAATGAGCAGTTCTTC.

By share, this clonotype counts as medium-sized. The chain has TRBV5-1 and TRBJ2-3; D might be TRBD2 (5 bases). The CDR3 has 13 amino acids. Germline assignment: CDR1 SGHRS and CDR2 YFSETQ. V was trimmed by 9 bases and J by 0 bases, leaving 11 bases between them. The DNA of the CDR3 is TGCGCCACCGGGTCGGGGAGCACAGATACGCAGTATTTT. This translates into CATGSGSTDTQYF.

The rearrangement joins TRBV20-1 to TRBJ2-7; 7 nucleotides align to TRBD1. The V gene end was trimmed by 0 bases and the J gene end by 4 bases; junction bases not matched to a gene: 15. The CDR3 covers 17 residues. Per the germline V gene, CDR1 is DFQATT and CDR2 is SNEGSKA (reference sequence). The CDR3 bases are TGCAGTGCTAGAGACCTTACGACAGGGACCCACCCTTACGAGCAGTACTTC. Translated, it gives CSARDLTTGTHPYEQYF.